This T cell receptor (beta chain) was retrieved from a study of blood T cell repertoires in COVID-19. Study at large: Acute and convalescent COVID-19 samples came from the United States, Italy and Spain. The analysed material was cDNA or gDNA that came from T cells, B-cell-depleted T cells, or PBMCs.

How the authors handled the data: How many nucleated cells were present was estimated from reference gene primer amplification. Sequenced by immunoSEQ multiplex PCR; TCRdb stores in-frame clones only, minus some. That table furnishes V, J and clone size, whereas the DNA furnished D and trimming. The profile shows a few hundred thousand clones, about nine tenths of them singletons. The germline CDR1 and CDR2 sequences are SNHLY and FYNNEI. Trimming left V 1 base short and J 2 bases short, with 11 bases between. There are 15 residues in the CDR3. This sequence was found in a man aged 45 to 65 with acute or convalescent COVID-19. The V and J genes are TRBV2 and TRBJ2-5; D is unclear. Sequences were obtained from peripheral blood. The CDR3: CASSEGHTSQETQYF. In DNA, the CDR3 is TGTGCCAGCAGTGAAGGGCACACAAGTCAAGAGACCCAGTACTTC.